This T cell receptor beta chain was found in a study of T cell responses to AZD1222 COVID-19 vaccine. In the study overall: Second doses were pooled across both intervals (about 4 or about 12 weeks).

This CDR3 contains 13 residues. The germline V and J ends were trimmed by 6 bases and 4 bases, with 12 bases remaining between them. General observations from the study: The sample set comprised mostly white British donors with more females, and clonal diversity was possibly underestimated. With two AZD1222 doses given, Spike-specific TCR breadth and depth both rose.

Assay used: immunoSEQ multiplex PCR; TCRdb lists only in-frame clones, some missing. The sample comprises over 100,000 clones, roughly 90% of which are singletons, and 1.6% rests with the top ten. As for this clone: Its antigen is currently unknown.

This TCR came from an adult in good health. This rearrangement joins TRBV12-3 or TRBV12-4 to TRBJ1-2; D is ambiguous. The sequencing here drew on peripheral blood, taken on day 0 of AZD1222 vaccination. In nucleotides, the CDR3 is TGTGCCAGCAGCTCCGGTATTAGCTATGGCTACACCTTC. Translating it yields CASSSGISYGYTF.